This is a list of T cell receptor beta chains from one sample in a study of blood T cell repertoires in COVID-19. TCRdb's table, derived via immunoSEQ multiplex PCR, lists solely in-frame clones and lacks some. This table has hundreds of thousands of clones, over 85% appearing once. Sequencing was carried out using PBMCs or T cells enriched from blood (not recorded which). These receptors originate from a man in his sixties who had recovered from COVID-19. Each CDR3 is given with its conserved first and last residue. A D gene is named only where the DNA matches it firmly. Size is omitted from some rows. Given values are once, few, many or a class for expanded clones.

j_call clone_size v_call d_call cdr3_nt cdr3_aa
TRBJ2-3 . TRBV5-4 . TGTGCCAGCAGCTTGGATATCGGGACTGGAGGAGGAGATACGCAGTATTTT CASSLDIGTGGGDTQYF
TRBJ2-1 . TRBV6-2/TRBV6-3 . TGTGCCAGCAGTTTAGCGCTCTCCTACAATGAGCAGTTCTTC CASSLALSYNEQFF
TRBJ2-6 . TRBV3-1/TRBV3-2 . TGTGCCAGCAGCCAAGGGTCAGCTGGGGCCAACGTCCTGACTTTC CASSQGSAGANVLTF
TRBJ2-7 . TRBV20-1 . TGCAGTGCTACGACTGAATACGAGCAGTACTTC CSATTEYEQYF
TRBJ1-3 . TRBV3-1/TRBV3-2 . TGTGCCAGCAGCCAAGGCAGGGGTGGCGGAAACACCATATATTTT CASSQGRGGGNTIYF
TRBJ2-3 . TRBV5-1 . TGCGCCAGCAGCTTAACAGGAGACGCAGATACGCAGTATTTT CASSLTGDADTQYF
TRBJ1-4 . TRBV14 . TGTGCCAGCAGCCACCGACGAACCCGGGAGTATGAAAAACTGTTTTTT CASSHRRTREYEKLFF
TRBJ1-1 . TRBV7-3 . TGTGCCAGCAGCTTAACGCAGGGTGGGGTCACTGAAGCTTTCTTT CASSLTQGGVTEAFF
TRBJ2-2 . TRBV2 . TGTGCCAGCCTCCAGTCGGGGATGCCCGGGGAGCTGTTTTTT CASLQSGMPGELFF
TRBJ2-5 once TRBV29-1 . TGCAGCGGGGGCAGCGGCCTAGAGGCCCAGTACTTC CSGGSGLEAQYF
TRBJ1-5 . TRBV3-1/TRBV3-2 . TGTGCCAGCAGCCAAGAGCCCTCGGGGATCGGTAGCAATCAGCCCCAGCATTTT CASSQEPSGIGSNQPQHF
TRBJ1-5 . TRBV10-3 . TGTGCCATCGGAGGTTCCCGGGCTAATCAGCCCCAGCATTTT CAIGGSRANQPQHF
TRBJ1-2 . TRBV9 TRBD1 TGTGCCAGCAGCCGAGGACAGGCGGATGGCTACACCTTC CASSRGQADGYTF
TRBJ2-7 . TRBV18 . TGTGCCAGCTCACCCTCGTCTGGAGGTCTCTACGAGCAGTACTTC CASSPSSGGLYEQYF
TRBJ2-7 . TRBV7-6 . TGTGCCAGCAGCTCTTGGAGGGAAGAGCAGTACTTC CASSSWREEQYF
TRBJ1-1 . TRBV5-1 TRBD1 TGCGCCAGCAGCACGGGACAGGGGGTTCTAACTGAAGCTTTCTTT CASSTGQGVLTEAFF
TRBJ2-2 once TRBV9 . TGTGCCAGCAGCGCAAGAGGGCACACCGGGGAGCTGTTTTTT CASSARGHTGELFF
TRBJ2-5 . TRBV6-5 TRBD1 TGTGCCAGACCCCGGGACAGCCAAGAGACCCAGTACTTC CARPRDSQETQYF
TRBJ2-7 . TRBV6-5 . TGTGCCAGCAGCCTCCGGGACTTCAACCTCCACGAGCAGTACTTC CASSLRDFNLHEQYF
TRBJ2-1 . TRBV19 TRBD1 TGTGCCAGTAGTACGAACAGGGGCTCCTACAATGAGCAGTTCTTC CASSTNRGSYNEQFF
TRBJ1-4 . TRBV19 . TGTGCCACGTCAGGGGTGACTAATGAAAAACTGTTTTTT CATSGVTNEKLFF
TRBJ2-3 once TRBV10-3 TRBD1 TGTGCCATCAGGGGACAGGGGGCAACAGATACGCAGTATTTT CAIRGQGATDTQYF
TRBJ1-5 once TRBV5-1 TRBD1 TGCGCCAGCAGCCCAGGACAGGGAACGGGCAATCAGCCCCAGCATTTT CASSPGQGTGNQPQHF
TRBJ2-7 . TRBV6-5 TRBD2 TGTGCCAGCAGGAAACTAGCGGGAGCCTACGAGCAGTACTTC CASRKLAGAYEQYF
TRBJ1-2 . TRBV19 . TGTGCCAGTACCCTTACAGACTATGGCTACACCTTC CASTLTDYGYTF
TRBJ1-5 . TRBV7-8 . TGTGCCAGCAGCTTGGTATCGCGGGTTCAGCCCCAGCATTTT CASSLVSRVQPQHF
TRBJ2-1 . TRBV19 TRBD2 TGTGCCAGTACCCCTCGGACTAGCGGGGTTTACAATGAGCAGTTCTTC CASTPRTSGVYNEQFF
TRBJ1-2 . TRBV6-5 TRBD1 TGTGCCAGCACGGATATAGGACAGGGACCTTATGGCTACACCTTC CASTDIGQGPYGYTF
TRBJ2-7 . TRBV11-3 . TGTGCCAGCAGCTTAGCTTCGGGCTACGAGCAGTACTTC CASSLASGYEQYF
TRBJ1-6 . TRBV5-6 . TGTGCCAGCAGCTTGGGCCGTCGGGGATATAATTCACCCCTCCACTTT CASSLGRRGYNSPLHF
TRBJ2-2 . TRBV5-1 TRBD2 TGCGCCAGCAGCGGGGGACTAGCGGGAGGAACCGGGGAGCTGTTTTTT CASSGGLAGGTGELFF
TRBJ2-7 . TRBV6-5 . TGTGCCAGCAGGAGTGATGGACTGATGTACGAGCAGTACTTC CASRSDGLMYEQYF
TRBJ2-5 . TRBV5-5 TRBD2 TGTGCCAGCAGCGCCGCCCCGACTAGCGGGGGTCTAGAGACCCAGTACTTC CASSAAPTSGGLETQYF
TRBJ1-5 . TRBV20-1 . TGCAGTGCTAGTAAGGGGTCGGGCAATCAGCCCCAGCATTTT CSASKGSGNQPQHF
TRBJ2-7 . TRBV7-2 TRBD1 TGTGCCAGCAGCTCAGACCCTTCCGGGACAGGAATATACTTC CASSSDPSGTGIYF
TRBJ1-1 . TRBV5-4 TRBD1 TGTGCCAGCAGCATAACCGGGACAGGGGGGACGGCAGCTTTCTTT CASSITGTGGTAAFF
TRBJ1-2 . TRBV3-1/TRBV3-2 . TGTGCCAGCAGCCAAGGACAAACCTCGTATGGCTACACCTTC CASSQGQTSYGYTF
TRBJ1-1 . TRBV4-2 TRBD1 TGTGCCAGCAGCCAGAGACAGGGTATGAACACTGAAGCTTTCTTT CASSQRQGMNTEAFF
TRBJ1-2 . TRBV3-1/TRBV3-2 TRBD1 TGTGCCAGCAGCCAAGCTCGTTCGGACAGGGAGGATGGCTACACCTTC CASSQARSDREDGYTF
TRBJ2-1 . TRBV11-2 TRBD2 TGTGCCAGCAGCATCTTCGTATGGGGCTCGCGGGAGTATGAGCAGTTCTTC CASSIFVWGSREYEQFF
TRBJ2-1 . TRBV27 . TGTGCCAGCAGTCTCGAAAGGGGTGGGAATGAGCAGTTCTTC CASSLERGGNEQFF
TRBJ2-1 few TRBV7-7 TRBD2 TGTGCTAGCAGCTCGACAGCGGGAAAGGACTTGGGTGAGCAGTTCTTC CASSSTAGKDLGEQFF
TRBJ2-3 . TRBV19 TRBD1 TGTGCCAGTCGGTCGGGACAGGTCTCGAGGGATACGCAGTATTTT CASRSGQVSRDTQYF
TRBJ1-4 . TRBV18 . TGTGCCAGCTCACCAACAGCAACTAATGAAAAACTGTTTTTT CASSPTATNEKLFF
TRBJ1-5 . TRBV19 . TGTGCCAGTAGTATATCGGGGTACAATCAGCCCCAGCATTTT CASSISGYNQPQHF